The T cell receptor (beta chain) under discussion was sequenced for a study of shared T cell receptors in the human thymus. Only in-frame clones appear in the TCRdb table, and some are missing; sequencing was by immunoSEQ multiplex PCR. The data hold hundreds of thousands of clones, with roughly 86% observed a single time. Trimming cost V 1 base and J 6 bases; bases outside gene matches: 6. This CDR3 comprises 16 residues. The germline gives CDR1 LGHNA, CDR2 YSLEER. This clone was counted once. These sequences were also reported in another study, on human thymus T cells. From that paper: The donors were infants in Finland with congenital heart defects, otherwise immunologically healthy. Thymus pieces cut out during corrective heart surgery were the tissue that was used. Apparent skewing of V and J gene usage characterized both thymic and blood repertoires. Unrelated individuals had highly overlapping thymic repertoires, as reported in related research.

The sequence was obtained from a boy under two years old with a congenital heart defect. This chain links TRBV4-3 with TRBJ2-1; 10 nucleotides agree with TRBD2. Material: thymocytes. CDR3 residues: CASSQGSGRGSNEQFF. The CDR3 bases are TGCGCCAGCAGCCAAGGGAGCGGGAGGGGTTCCAATGAGCAGTTCTTC.